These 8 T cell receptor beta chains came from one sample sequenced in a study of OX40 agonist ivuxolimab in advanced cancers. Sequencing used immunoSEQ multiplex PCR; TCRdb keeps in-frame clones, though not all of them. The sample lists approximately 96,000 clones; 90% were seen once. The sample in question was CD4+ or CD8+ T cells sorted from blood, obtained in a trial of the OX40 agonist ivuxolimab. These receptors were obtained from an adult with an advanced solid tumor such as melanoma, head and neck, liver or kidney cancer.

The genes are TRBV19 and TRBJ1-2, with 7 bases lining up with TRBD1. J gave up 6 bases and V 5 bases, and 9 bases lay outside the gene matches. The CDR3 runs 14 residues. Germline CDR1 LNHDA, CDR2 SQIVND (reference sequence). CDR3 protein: CASSPQDRSDGYTF. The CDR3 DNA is TGTGCCAGTAGTCCTCAGGACAGGTCTGATGGCTACACCTTC.

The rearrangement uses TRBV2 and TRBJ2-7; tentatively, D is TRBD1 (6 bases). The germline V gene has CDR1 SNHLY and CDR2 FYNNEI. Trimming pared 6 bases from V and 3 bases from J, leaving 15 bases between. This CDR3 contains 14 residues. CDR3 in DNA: TGTGCCAGCAGCAGAGGGACACCGATCTACGAGCAGTACTTC. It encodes CASSRGTPIYEQYF.

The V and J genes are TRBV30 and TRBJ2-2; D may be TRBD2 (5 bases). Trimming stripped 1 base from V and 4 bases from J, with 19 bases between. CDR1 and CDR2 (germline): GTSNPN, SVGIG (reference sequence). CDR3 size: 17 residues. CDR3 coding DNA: TGTGCCTGGAGTGGAAACCGGACTCCCCCTTTCACCGGGGAGCTGTTTTTT. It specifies CAWSGNRTPPFTGELFF.

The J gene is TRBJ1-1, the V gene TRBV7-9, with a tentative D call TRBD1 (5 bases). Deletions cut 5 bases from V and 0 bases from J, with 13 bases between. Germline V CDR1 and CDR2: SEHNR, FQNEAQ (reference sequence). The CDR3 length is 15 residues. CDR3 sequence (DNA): TGTGCCAGCAGCCCCGGCGGGGGGGTGAACACTGAAGCTTTCTTT. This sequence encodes CASSPGGGVNTEAFF. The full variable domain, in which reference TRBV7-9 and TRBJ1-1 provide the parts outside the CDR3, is DTGVSQNPRHKITKRGQNVTFRCDPISEHNRLYWYRQTLGQGPEFLTYFQNEAQLEKSRLLSDRFSAERPKGSFSTLEIQRTEQGDSAMYLCASSPGGGVNTEAFFGQGTRLTVV.

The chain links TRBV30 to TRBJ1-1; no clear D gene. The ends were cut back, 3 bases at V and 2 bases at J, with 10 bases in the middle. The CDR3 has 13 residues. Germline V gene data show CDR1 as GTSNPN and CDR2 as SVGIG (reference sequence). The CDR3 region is CAWRPRFNTEAFF. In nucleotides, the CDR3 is TGTGCCTGGAGGCCGAGATTTAACACTGAAGCTTTCTTT. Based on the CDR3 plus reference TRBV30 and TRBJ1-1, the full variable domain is SQTIHQWPATLVQPVGSPLSLECTVEGTSNPNLYWYRQAAGRGLQLLFYSVGIGQISSEVPQNLSASRPQDRQFILSSKKLLLSDSGFYLCAWRPRFNTEAFFGQGTRLTVV.

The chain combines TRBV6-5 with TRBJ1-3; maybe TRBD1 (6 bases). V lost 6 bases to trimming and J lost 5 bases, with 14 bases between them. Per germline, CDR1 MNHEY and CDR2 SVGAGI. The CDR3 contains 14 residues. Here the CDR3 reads CASRPGQSRNTIYF. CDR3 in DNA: TGTGCCAGCAGGCCTGGACAGTCAAGAAACACCATATATTTT.

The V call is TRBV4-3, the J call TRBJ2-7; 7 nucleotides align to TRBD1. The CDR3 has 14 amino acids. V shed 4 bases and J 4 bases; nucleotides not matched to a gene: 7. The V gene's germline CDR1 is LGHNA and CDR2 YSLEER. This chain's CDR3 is CASSLRTGSYEQYF. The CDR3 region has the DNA TGCGCCAGCAGCCTACGGACAGGATCGTACGAGCAGTACTTC.

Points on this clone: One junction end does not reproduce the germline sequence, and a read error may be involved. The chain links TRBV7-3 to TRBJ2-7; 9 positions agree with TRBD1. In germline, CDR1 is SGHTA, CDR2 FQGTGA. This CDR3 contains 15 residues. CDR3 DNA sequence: TGTGCCGGCAGCCGAACGGGACAGGGCAGCTACGAGCAGTACTTC. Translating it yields CAGSRTGQGSYEQYF.